Below, one T cell receptor beta chain is given with its context. Regarding treatment: randomized to nivolumab then ipilimumab (arm A) or the reverse (arm B). This entry comes from a study of sequential checkpoint blockade in melanoma. The repertoire was sequenced with immunoSEQ multiplex PCR; TCRdb's copy has only in-frame clones and lacks some. The sample holds around 12,000 clones, around 70% seen once. Trimming took off 1 base at V and 1 base at J, with 7 bases between the two ends. The CDR3 runs to 14 residues. The V gene's germline CDR1 is SGHVS and CDR2 FNYEAQ. Sequencing used CD8+ T cells sorted from blood (inferred from file names), obtained from a patient given nivolumab and ipilimumab in sequence. This chain links TRBV7-6 with TRBJ1-1, with D possibly matching TRBD1 (6 bases). The receptor comes from a human donor with melanoma. The CDR3 DNA reads TGTGCCAGCAGCTTAGACAGGGCGAACACTGAAGCTTTCTTT. Translation: CASSLDRANTEAFF.